Reported below is one T cell receptor beta chain. What it binds is unknown. The data derive from a study of OX40 agonist ivuxolimab in advanced cancers. Study context: The patients received agonistic anti-OX40 (CD134) antibody ivuxolimab. Dose-escalation patients suffered from hepatocellular carcinoma, melanoma, renal cell or head and neck cancer.

Measured with immunoSEQ multiplex PCR; TCRdb has only the in-frame clones, and not every one. This sample has roughly 65,000 clones, with just under 85% found just once. Study outcomes and limitations: Partial responders at 0.1-3.0 mg/kg showed near-lowest clonal expansion. Researchers report that CD8+ T cells had, on average, more expanded clones than CD4+.

Specimen: CD4+ or CD8+ T cells sorted from blood, collected in a trial of the OX40 agonist ivuxolimab. The sequence was obtained from an adult with an advanced solid tumor such as melanoma, head and neck, liver or kidney cancer.

The CDR3 region is CASSSVREDTDTQYF. The CDR3 DNA reads TGTGCCAGCAGTTCGGTGCGGGAGGACACAGATACGCAGTATTTT. V and J are TRBV28 and TRBJ2-3; 8 positions match TRBD2. The CDR3 loop spans 15 amino acids. Unmatched junction bases numbered 5, after V lost 4 bases and J lost 2 bases. In germline, CDR1 is MDHEN, CDR2 SYDVKM.